The 9 T cell receptor beta chains reported below all come from one sample, sequenced in a study of blood T cell repertoires in COVID-19. Using immunoSEQ multiplex PCR, the repertoire was profiled, and TCRdb retains in-frame clones only, with some absent. The sample shows about 400,000 clones, more than 80% of them seen only once. The sequencing sample was made of peripheral blood. Receptors originate from a man aged 40-55 years with acute or convalescent COVID-19.

The chain uses TRBV9 and TRBJ2-3, with 8 bases that match TRBD2. The germline gives CDR1 SGDLS, CDR2 YYNGEE. The junction had 3 bases not matched to a gene; V was cut back by 2 bases and J by 1 base. The CDR3 consists of 15 residues. CDR3 sequence reads: CASSVGLGRTDTQYF. In nucleotides, the CDR3 is TGTGCCAGCAGCGTGGGACTAGGGCGCACAGATACGCAGTATTTT.

The chain combines TRBV28 with TRBJ2-3; 12 bases map to TRBD2. The CDR3 consists of 18 residues. V lost 10 bases to trimming and J lost 5 bases; unmatched junction nucleotides: 19. Germline lookup yields CDR1 MDHEN and CDR2 SYDVKM. The DNA of the CDR3 is TGTGCCATCAAACTCGCTAGCGGGGGGGCCGTATTGGAAGATACGCAGTATTTT. Translating gives CAIKLASGGAVLEDTQYF.

The chain joins TRBV27 to TRBJ2-1, with 12 bases that match TRBD2. Per the germline V gene, CDR1 is MNHEY and CDR2 is SMNVEV (reference sequence). The trim removed 9 bases at V and 9 bases at J, leaving 9 bases unmatched. The length of the CDR3 is 14 residues. Written as DNA, the CDR3 is TGTGCCAGTCAGACTAGCGGGAGTGGTATTGAGCAGTTCTTC. Residues: CASQTSGSGIEQFF.

The V and J genes are TRBV18 and TRBJ2-7; 7 nucleotides agree with TRBD1. The CDR3 covers 19 residues. The J segment lost 6 bases and the V segment lost 0 bases, leaving 20 bases of the junction unmatched. Germline assignment: CDR1 KGHSH and CDR2 LQKENI. The CDR3 reads CASSPPAVDRVFPPGEQYF. The CDR3 region has the DNA TGTGCCAGCTCACCACCGGCGGTAGACAGGGTGTTCCCCCCCGGCGAGCAGTACTTC.

The chain is built from TRBV19 and TRBJ2-1; TRBD2 is a possible D gene (5 bases). The V end was cut by 5 bases, the J end by 7 bases, with 24 bases between. This CDR3 is 17 amino acids long. Germline V gives CDR1 LNHDA, CDR2 SQIVND (reference sequence). CDR3 protein: CASSSWVGGRVGNEQFF. In nucleotides, the CDR3 is TGTGCCAGTAGTTCCTGGGTAGGTGGGAGAGTAGGAAATGAGCAGTTCTTC.

The chain is built from TRBV5-6 and TRBJ2-2, with 11 bases aligning to TRBD2. This CDR3 has 17 amino acids. Germline V gene lookup returns CDR1 SGHDT and CDR2 YYEEEE. J lost 5 bases, V lost 2 bases, and 8 bases had no gene match. The CDR3 nucleotides read TGTGCCAGCAGCTTACGGCTAGCGGGGGGTTCGACCGGGGAGCTGTTTTTT. Amino acids: CASSLRLAGGSTGELFF.

The sample holds a few counts of this clone. The J gene is TRBJ2-7, the V gene TRBV2; 7 nucleotides line up with TRBD1. V lost 10 bases, J lost 0 bases, and 12 bases stayed unmatched. This CDR3 has 15 amino acids. Germline lookup yields CDR1 SNHLY and CDR2 FYNNEI. The CDR3 here is CAISPPGQSSYEQYF. DNA for the CDR3: TGTGCCATCTCACCTCCGGGACAGAGCTCCTACGAGCAGTACTTC.

This chain connects TRBV5-1 to TRBJ1-2, with 7 bases lining up with TRBD1. Germline V gene lookup returns CDR1 SGHRS and CDR2 YFSETQ. Trimming removed 0 bases from V and 4 bases from J; junction bases left unmatched: 3. The CDR3 totals 14 residues. The CDR3 is CASSLGQGSYGYTF. CDR3 nucleotides: TGCGCCAGCAGCTTGGGACAGGGAAGCTATGGCTACACCTTC.

The J gene is TRBJ1-1, the V gene TRBV18; D might be TRBD1 (5 bases). CDR1 and CDR2 (germline): KGHSH, LQKENI. The V and J ends lost 2 bases and 1 base respectively, with 14 bases between them. The CDR3 is 16 amino acids. CDR3 sequence reads: CASSPFRASQNTEAFF. CDR3 bases: TGTGCCAGCTCACCATTCAGGGCAAGCCAGAACACTGAAGCTTTCTTT.